The rows below give T cell receptor beta chains drawn from one sample of a study of OX40 agonist ivuxolimab in advanced cancers. This table comes from immunoSEQ multiplex PCR, and its TCRdb copy is limited to in-frame clones, with some not included. The sample contains roughly 30,000 clones, roughly nine tenths of which appear only once. The sequencing here drew on CD4+ or CD8+ T cells sorted from blood, taken in a trial of the OX40 agonist ivuxolimab. The receptors here all came from an adult with an advanced solid tumor such as melanoma, head and neck, liver or kidney cancer. Each CDR3 is given without its conserved first and last residue. Clone size appears in some rows only: once, few, many, or a class for an expanded clone.

clone_size | j_call | v_call | cdr3_aa
- | TRBJ1-3 | TRBV7-2 | ASSLGSQGNTIY
- | - | TRBV4-1 | ASSQDRGSSYEQY
- | TRBJ2-1 | TRBV11-3 | ASSQRGYNEQF
- | TRBJ2-1 | TRBV7-9 | ASRPRPLEDYNEQF
once | TRBJ2-2 | TRBV9 | ASSATSGTNTGELF
- | TRBJ2-1 | TRBV7-2 | ASSQERGVQVEQF
- | TRBJ2-3 | TRBV30 | AWRPDRETTDTQY
- | TRBJ2-2 | TRBV7-6 | ASSLAGENTGELF
- | TRBJ1-1 | TRBV28 | ASSLDRPTEAF
- | TRBJ1-3 | TRBV15 | ATSTFPLPGNTIY
- | TRBJ2-1 | TRBV28 | ASSLAGRYNEQF
- | TRBJ2-1 | TRBV6-6 | ASSLYRGGEQF
- | TRBJ2-3 | TRBV2 | ASRRAGRTDTQY
- | TRBJ2-1 | TRBV7-3 | ASSWAGGFVNEQF
- | TRBJ2-1 | TRBV4-3 | ASRQGNEQF
- | TRBJ2-3 | TRBV5-6 | ASSLRASTDTQY
- | TRBJ1-5 | TRBV11-2 | ASSLDVGDQPQH
few | TRBJ2-5 | TRBV7-3 | ASSLTGGDQETQY
- | TRBJ1-5 | TRBV9 | ASSVGPEVRNQPQH
- | TRBJ1-5 | TRBV4-1 | ASSQREGSNQPQH
- | TRBJ2-2 | TRBV29-1 | SVGTSRGAGELF
- | TRBJ2-3 | TRBV2 | ASRGLAGLVDTQY
- | TRBJ1-5 | TRBV19 | ASSTWRENQPQH